What follows describes a single TCR beta chain. The PCR ran on 60 Vbeta and 13 Jbeta primers. Sequencing used immunoSEQ multiplex PCR; TCRdb keeps in-frame clones, though not all of them. The sample contains about 100,000 clones, around 80% of which appear only once. The data are from a study of cytomegalovirus exposure and HLA in healthy donors. The V segment lost 0 bases and the J segment 6 bases; nucleotides outside the gene matches: 7. The germline V gene has CDR1 SGDLS and CDR2 YYNGEE. This CDR3 has 16 amino acids. Material: PBMCs. The chain is built from TRBV9 and TRBJ2-2, with 8 bases that match TRBD2. The origin of this receptor is a woman aged 50 to 60 in good health and CMV-seropositive. The CDR3 nucleotides read TGTGCCAGCAGCGTAGTCAGCGGGAGCGTCTCCGGGGAGCTGTTTTTT. It translates to CASSVVSGSVSGELFF.